This T cell receptor beta chain was sequenced for a study of cytomegalovirus exposure and HLA in healthy donors. As for the study in general: Among 398 genotyped donors, 80% to 90% fell in the Caucasian-associated ancestry cluster.

Study observations and caveats: An analysis was carried out later, and it reportedly showed fewer N-insertions in an Asian-associated ancestry cluster than the approximately 610-donor mean. Indistinguishable V segments, including TRBV6-2 and TRBV6-3, were excluded.

Germline-derived CDR1 and CDR2 are MDHEN and SYDVKM. The CDR3 extends over 11 amino acids. V was pared by 8 bases and J by 2 bases, with 5 bases between. On this clone itself: Its specificity is not known.

With 60 Vbeta and 13 Jbeta primers, the PCR was carried out. Authors' data handling: An analysis that came later counted 80 million or so unique TCR beta chains, approximately 10 million shared. This table comes from immunoSEQ multiplex PCR, and its TCRdb copy is limited to in-frame clones, with some not included. Clonal size and the V and J genes are those of that table, whereas D and trimming came from the DNA. The top ten clones hold about 7.7% of a sample with under 200,000 clones, more than 60% of them seen once. Sequenced sample: PBMCs. The chain uses TRBV28 and TRBJ2-3, with D unclear. The TCR comes from a woman between 35 and 50 years old in good health and CMV-seropositive. The CDR3 protein is CASFLTDTQYF. The CDR3 nucleotides are TGTGCCAGCTTTCTCACAGATACGCAGTATTTT.